This is a list of T cell receptor beta chains from one sample in a study of blood T cell repertoires in COVID-19. Profiling relied on immunoSEQ multiplex PCR, and the TCRdb table lists in-frame clones only, not all of them. The table includes about 120,000 clones, about four fifths detected once. Sequenced: peripheral blood. The receptors shown here come from an older man with active or convalescent COVID-19. Both conserved end residues are part of each CDR3. The D gene is left open where the match is weak. A clone size is listed for some rows: how often the clone was seen (once, few, many), or a class if it is expanded.

clone_size: few; d_call: TRBD2; j_call: TRBJ2-3; v_call: TRBV2; cdr3_nt: TGTGCCAGCAGTTCCCGGACTAGCGGGGGCACAGATACGCAGTATTTT; cdr3_aa: CASSSRTSGGTDTQYF
clone_size: few; d_call: NA; j_call: TRBJ1-1; v_call: TRBV4-3; cdr3_nt: TGCGCCAGCAGCCAAGAGACCGGACACTTTTTT; cdr3_aa: CASSQETGHFF
clone_size: NA; d_call: TRBD1; j_call: TRBJ1-1; v_call: TRBV29-1; cdr3_nt: TGCAGCGTCCGACAGGGGACTGATGGGTACACTGAAGCTTTCTTT; cdr3_aa: CSVRQGTDGYTEAFF
clone_size: NA; d_call: NA; j_call: TRBJ1-2; v_call: TRBV7-3; cdr3_nt: TGTGCCAGCAGCTTAATGGCGGGCTATGGCTACACCTTC; cdr3_aa: CASSLMAGYGYTF
clone_size: NA; d_call: NA; j_call: TRBJ2-7; v_call: TRBV7-8; cdr3_nt: TGTGCCAGCAGCCCAGACAACTCCTACGAGCAGTACTTC; cdr3_aa: CASSPDNSYEQYF
clone_size: once; d_call: NA; j_call: TRBJ1-1; v_call: TRBV30; cdr3_nt: TGTGCCTTTGACAGGATGAACACTGAAGCTTTCTTT; cdr3_aa: CAFDRMNTEAFF
clone_size: few; d_call: NA; j_call: TRBJ2-7; v_call: TRBV3-1/TRBV3-2; cdr3_nt: TGTGCCAGCAGCCAAGAAAGCGGGCCCTACGAGCAGTACTTC; cdr3_aa: CASSQESGPYEQYF
clone_size: NA; d_call: TRBD2; j_call: TRBJ2-3; v_call: TRBV18; cdr3_nt: TGTGCCAGCTCACCACCGTTGGGGGGGGGTGAAGATACGCAGTATTTT; cdr3_aa: CASSPPLGGGEDTQYF
clone_size: NA; d_call: NA; j_call: TRBJ2-1; v_call: TRBV4-3; cdr3_nt: TGCGCCAGCAGCCCCTCCCGGGAACGGCTGATGGGTGAGCAGTTCTTC; cdr3_aa: CASSPSRERLMGEQFF
clone_size: once; d_call: TRBD2; j_call: TRBJ2-5; v_call: TRBV5-1; cdr3_nt: TGCGCCAGCAGACTAGCGGGGGGTACGTACCAAGAGACCCAGTACTTC; cdr3_aa: CASRLAGGTYQETQYF
clone_size: NA; d_call: TRBD1; j_call: TRBJ2-7; v_call: TRBV6-6; cdr3_nt: TGTGCCAGCACCCGGACAGGGGATTCCTACGAGCAGTACTTC; cdr3_aa: CASTRTGDSYEQYF
clone_size: NA; d_call: NA; j_call: TRBJ2-5; v_call: TRBV20-1; cdr3_nt: TGCAGTGCTAGTCCGGGACTCCCAAGAGAAGCCCAGTACTTC; cdr3_aa: CSASPGLPREAQYF
clone_size: NA; d_call: NA; j_call: TRBJ1-5; v_call: TRBV5-8; cdr3_nt: TGTGCCAGCAGCTTGAATCTGGGCCAGGGGAGCAATCAGCCCCAGCATTTT; cdr3_aa: CASSLNLGQGSNQPQHF
clone_size: NA; d_call: NA; j_call: TRBJ2-5; v_call: TRBV7-2; cdr3_nt: TGTGCCAGCAGCCGGGAGACCCAGTACTTC; cdr3_aa: CASSRETQYF
clone_size: NA; d_call: TRBD1; j_call: TRBJ2-6; v_call: TRBV7-3; cdr3_nt: TGTGCCAGCAGCTTGATGACAGGGGGCAGCTCTGGGGCCAACGTCCTGACTTTC; cdr3_aa: CASSLMTGGSSGANVLTF
clone_size: once; d_call: NA; j_call: TRBJ2-3; v_call: TRBV9; cdr3_nt: TGTGCCAGCAGCTTGCATGGGGGCTTAGATCAGTATTTT; cdr3_aa: CASSLHGGLDQYF
clone_size: NA; d_call: NA; j_call: TRBJ2-5; v_call: TRBV18; cdr3_nt: TGTGCCAGCTCACCTAGTGGGCTACAAGAGACCCAGTACTTC; cdr3_aa: CASSPSGLQETQYF
clone_size: NA; d_call: NA; j_call: TRBJ2-2; v_call: TRBV10-3; cdr3_nt: TGTGCCATCGGTACGGTTGCGAACACCGGGGAGCTGTTTTTT; cdr3_aa: CAIGTVANTGELFF
clone_size: NA; d_call: NA; j_call: TRBJ1-1; v_call: TRBV7-2; cdr3_nt: TGTGCCAGCAGCTTACAGGGCAGCGAAGCTTTCTTT; cdr3_aa: CASSLQGSEAFF
clone_size: NA; d_call: TRBD2; j_call: TRBJ2-1; v_call: TRBV27; cdr3_nt: TGTGCCAGCAGTTCGCCGGGACTAGCCTTAAATGAGCAGTTCTTC; cdr3_aa: CASSSPGLALNEQFF
clone_size: NA; d_call: TRBD1; j_call: TRBJ1-6; v_call: TRBV19; cdr3_nt: TGTGCCAGTAGCCTCCGGGACAGCTATAATTCACCCCTCCACTTT; cdr3_aa: CASSLRDSYNSPLHF
clone_size: NA; d_call: NA; j_call: TRBJ2-5; v_call: TRBV3-1/TRBV3-2; cdr3_nt: TGTGCCAGCAGCCGGGAGGGGGTCTTCCAAGAGACCCAGTACTTC; cdr3_aa: CASSREGVFQETQYF
clone_size: NA; d_call: TRBD1; j_call: TRBJ1-6; v_call: TRBV28; cdr3_nt: TGTGCCAGCAGCCTGGGACAGGGGGGTAGTTCACCCCTCCACTTT; cdr3_aa: CASSLGQGGSSPLHF
clone_size: NA; d_call: NA; j_call: TRBJ1-3; v_call: TRBV4-3; cdr3_nt: TGCGCCAGCAGCCAGGACCCCTGGGGGGCTGGAAACACCATATATTTT; cdr3_aa: CASSQDPWGAGNTIYF
clone_size: NA; d_call: NA; j_call: TRBJ1-2; v_call: TRBV6-5; cdr3_nt: TGTGCCAGCGCCGCAGGGTTTGAGGGCTACACCTTC; cdr3_aa: CASAAGFEGYTF
clone_size: NA; d_call: NA; j_call: TRBJ2-1; v_call: TRBV12-3/TRBV12-4; cdr3_nt: TGTGCCAGCAGGGCCCCTTTCGCGGATGAGCAGTTCTTC; cdr3_aa: CASRAPFADEQFF
clone_size: NA; d_call: NA; j_call: TRBJ1-1; v_call: TRBV23-1; cdr3_nt: TGCGCCAGCAGTCTTGTAGCGGGGGGAGGGACTGAAGCTTTCTTT; cdr3_aa: CASSLVAGGGTEAFF
clone_size: NA; d_call: NA; j_call: TRBJ1-4; v_call: TRBV19; cdr3_nt: TGTGCCAGTAGTGCAAACAGGTTACCTAATGAAAAACTGTTTTTT; cdr3_aa: CASSANRLPNEKLFF
clone_size: NA; d_call: NA; j_call: TRBJ2-5; v_call: TRBV4-2; cdr3_nt: TGTGCCAGCAGCCCGAGCGGAAAGGGGGGGGACGAGACCCAGTACTTC; cdr3_aa: CASSPSGKGGDETQYF
clone_size: few; d_call: NA; j_call: TRBJ2-3; v_call: TRBV5-1; cdr3_nt: TGCGCCAGCAGCTCCCAGGGGGATACGCAGTATTTT; cdr3_aa: CASSSQGDTQYF
clone_size: few; d_call: NA; j_call: TRBJ2-7; v_call: TRBV15; cdr3_nt: TGTGCCACCAGCAGAGATGAGGACTACGAGCAGTACTTC; cdr3_aa: CATSRDEDYEQYF
clone_size: NA; d_call: NA; j_call: TRBJ1-2; v_call: TRBV3-1/TRBV3-2; cdr3_nt: TGTGCCAGCAGCCAAGCGGGGGACTTAAGATATGGCTACACCTTC; cdr3_aa: CASSQAGDLRYGYTF
clone_size: NA; d_call: NA; j_call: TRBJ2-5; v_call: TRBV7-2; cdr3_nt: TGTGCCAGCAGCTTGGGGGGGCCCAGGGCCCAGTACTTC; cdr3_aa: CASSLGGPRAQYF
clone_size: NA; d_call: TRBD2; j_call: TRBJ2-1; v_call: TRBV28; cdr3_nt: TGTGCCAGCAGCAGACTAGCGGGGGAAGACAATGAGCAGTTCTTC; cdr3_aa: CASSRLAGEDNEQFF
clone_size: NA; d_call: NA; j_call: TRBJ1-1; v_call: TRBV10-3; cdr3_nt: TGTGCCATGAGGGGGACGAACACTGAAGCTTTCTTT; cdr3_aa: CAMRGTNTEAFF
clone_size: once; d_call: TRBD1; j_call: TRBJ2-5; v_call: TRBV25-1; cdr3_nt: TGTGCCAGCAGTTCCCGAACCGGGACAGGGGGCAGTGAGACCCAGTACTTC; cdr3_aa: CASSSRTGTGGSETQYF
clone_size: once; d_call: TRBD2; j_call: TRBJ2-5; v_call: TRBV19; cdr3_nt: TGTGCCAGTAGTATAGGTGGCGGGGGTGCCCGTCAAGAGACCCAGTACTTC; cdr3_aa: CASSIGGGGARQETQYF
clone_size: NA; d_call: NA; j_call: TRBJ2-2; v_call: TRBV28; cdr3_nt: TGTGCCAGCTCCCAGACAGGAAGGACCGGGGAGCTGTTTTTT; cdr3_aa: CASSQTGRTGELFF
clone_size: NA; d_call: TRBD2; j_call: TRBJ2-7; v_call: TRBV7-9; cdr3_nt: TGTGCCAGCAGACCCCCGGGGACTAGCGGGGGTGGAGAGCAGTACTTC; cdr3_aa: CASRPPGTSGGGEQYF
clone_size: NA; d_call: TRBD2; j_call: TRBJ2-4; v_call: TRBV5-1; cdr3_nt: TGCGCCAGCAGCCCGGGACTAGCGGTGACCCTTTCCAAAAACATTCAGTACTTC; cdr3_aa: CASSPGLAVTLSKNIQYF